The 21 T cell receptor beta chains below come from one sample, sequenced in a study of Graves' ophthalmopathy and Graves' hyperthyroidism. RNA served as the template for amplifying TCR beta CDR3 regions. HTBI primers primed a first-round RT-PCR, and a second-round multiplex PCR followed. TCRdb used MiXCR to reprocess the multiplex PCR reads, holding one entry per CDR3 protein. The top ten clones hold over 8.5% of a sample with around 1,000,000 distinct CDR3 sequences, about two fifths of them seen once. The specimen was peripheral blood or thyroid tissue (not recorded which). The receptors come from an adult man with Graves' hyperthyroidism.

This clonotype came up a few times. This chain joins TRBV4-1 and TRBJ2-7; 9 bases are a match to TRBD2. The CDR3 consists of 15 residues. CDR1 and CDR2 from the germline V gene are MGHRA and YSYEKL. With V trimmed by 1 base and J by 4 bases, 5 bases remained unmatched. The CDR3 is CASSQVSSGIYEQYF. Written as DNA, the CDR3 is TGCGCCAGCAGCCAAGTGTCTAGCGGGATTTACGAGCAGTACTTC.

The rearrangement joins TRBV15 to TRBJ2-6; 10 bases fit TRBD1. Germline lookup yields CDR1 LNHNV and CDR2 YYDKDF (reference sequence). The CDR3 totals 18 residues. V gave up 5 bases and J gave up 5 bases; unmatched junction bases: 12. CDR3 residues: CATSGASQGQGWANVLTF. The DNA of the CDR3 is TGTGCCACCAGCGGGGCGTCCCAGGGACAGGGGTGGGCCAACGTCCTGACTTTC.

This chain joins TRBV30 and TRBJ1-4; D is undetermined. Germline CDR1 reads GTSNPN; CDR2 reads SVGIG (reference sequence). With 2 bases removed from V and 8 bases from J, the gap between germline ends came to 9 bases. This CDR3 has 12 amino acids. The CDR3 DNA reads as TGTGCCTGGAGTAGCAGTTGGGAAAAACTGTTTTTT. Encoded protein: CAWSSSWEKLFF.

The rearrangement joins TRBV6-5 to TRBJ1-2; D is uncertain. Trimming cost V 5 bases and J 4 bases, with 11 bases left between them. Per germline, CDR1 MNHEY and CDR2 SVGAGI. The CDR3 is 13 amino acids. This chain's CDR3 is CASSQVVGYGYTF. The CDR3 bases are TGTGCCAGCAGTCAGGTGGTCGGCTATGGCTACACCTTC.

This clonotype has just a few counts. CDR3 nucleotide sequence: TGTGCCAGCAGAAATACGGCGGGGGTTCACACCTTC. Amino acid sequence: CASRNTAGVHTF. The J gene is TRBJ1-2, the V gene TRBV2; perhaps TRBD1 as D (5 bases). Trimming left V 6 bases short and J 12 bases short, with 17 bases between. Germline V CDR1 and CDR2: SNHLY, FYNNEI. This CDR3 is built from 12 residues. Variable domain in full (rest from reference TRBV2 and TRBJ1-2): EPEVTQTPSHQVTQMGQEVILRCVPISNHLYFYWYRQILGQKVEFLVSFYNNEISEKSEIFDDQFSVERPDGSNFTLKIRSTKLEDSAMYFCASRNTAGVHTFGSGTRLTVV.

This clonotype was detected only a few times. The CDR3 loop is CASSAGVTNQETQYF. The DNA of the CDR3 is TGTGCCAGCAGTGCCGGGGTCACCAACCAAGAGACCCAGTACTTC. The chain combines TRBV2 with TRBJ2-5, with D possibly TRBD2 on 5 matching bases. V lost 4 bases, J lost 0 bases, and 12 bases lay in between. Germline-derived CDR1 and CDR2 are SNHLY and FYNNEI. The CDR3 length is 15 residues. Supplemented by reference TRBV2 and TRBJ2-5, the full variable domain reads EPEVTQTPSHQVTQMGQEVILRCVPISNHLYFYWYRQILGQKVEFLVSFYNNEISEKSEIFDDQFSVERPDGSNFTLKIRSTKLEDSAMYFCASSAGVTNQETQYFGPGTRLLVL.

This clonotype was observed a few times. This rearrangement joins TRBV10-2 to TRBJ1-1, with TRBD1 matching over 10 bases. Germline V gene sequence: CDR1 WSHSY, CDR2 SAAADI. The CDR3 spans 17 residues. V trimming: 6 bases; J trimming: 1 base; junction bases outside the gene matches: 11. CDR3 coding DNA: TGCGCCAGCAGCGACACTCGGACAGGGGGTAGGAACACTGAAGCTTTCTTT. Amino acids: CASSDTRTGGRNTEAFF.

This chain links TRBV2 with TRBJ2-5, with TRBD1 matching over 8 bases. The ends lost 9 bases at V and 4 bases at J; junction bases unmatched: 10. CDR3 length: 14 amino acids. Germline V gene lookup returns CDR1 SNHLY and CDR2 FYNNEI. Here the CDR3 DNA reads TGTGCCAGTAGAGAGACAGGGGTCGGAGAGACCCAGTACTTC. Translation: CASRETGVGETQYF.

About this clonotype itself: Mismatch with germline at one junction end may stem from a read error. The rearrangement uses TRBV10-3 and TRBJ1-3; D is unclear. Germline CDR1 is ENHRY and CDR2 is SYGVKD. This CDR3 comprises 13 residues. The CDR3 region is CASSYFGGNTIYF. In DNA form, the CDR3 reads TGTGCCAGCAGTTACTTCGGGGGAAACACCATATATTTT.

J is TRBJ2-2 and V is TRBV7-8, with D uncertain. Germline CDR1 is SGHVS and CDR2 is FQNEAQ. There are 15 residues in the CDR3. The V and J ends lost 3 bases and 8 bases respectively, with 16 bases between them. The CDR3 region has the DNA TGTGCCAGCAGCTTGCGGCTGGGATTAGCTGGGGAGCTGTTTTTT. Translation gives CASSLRLGLAGELFF. Filled out from reference TRBV7-8 and TRBJ2-2, the complete variable domain reads GAGVSQSPRYKVAKRGQDVALRCDPISGHVSLFWYQQALGQGPEFLTYFQNEAQLDKSGLPSDRFFAERPEGSVSTLKIQRTQQEDSAVYLCASSLRLGLAGELFFGEGSRLTVL.

The J gene is TRBJ1-6, the V gene TRBV4-3, with 9 nucleotides matching TRBD1. V shed 0 bases, J shed 14 bases, and the junction held 8 bases outside the gene matches. The CDR3 is made up of 15 amino acids. Per the germline V gene, CDR1 is LGHNA and CDR2 is YSLEER. Here the CDR3 DNA reads TGCGCCAGCAGCCAAGACAGGACAGGGGTTTGGGCCCTCCACTTT. Amino acids: CASSQDRTGVWALHF.

This clonotype was recorded at least ten times. This rearrangement joins TRBV7-2 to TRBJ2-5; D is possibly TRBD1 (6 bases). This CDR3 has 14 residues. CDR1 SGHTA and CDR2 FQGNSA come from the germline V gene. Trimming cost V 5 bases and J 1 base, with 11 bases left between them. CDR3 bases: TGTGCCAGCAGCACACGACAGGCCCAAGAGACCCAGTACTTC. Amino acid sequence: CASSTRQAQETQYF. Based on the CDR3 plus reference TRBV7-2 and TRBJ2-5, the full variable domain is GAGVSQSPSNKVTEKGKDVELRCDPISGHTALYWYRQSLGQGLEFLIYFQGNSAPDKSGLPSDRFSAERTGGSVSTLTIQRTQQEDSAVYLCASSTRQAQETQYFGPGTRLLVL.

This clonotype was seen just once. A clone one base away is much larger, so this may be a read error. The chain carries TRBV6-1 and TRBJ1-5; 8 nucleotides agree with TRBD1. CDR3 size: 14 residues. The germline CDR1 and CDR2 sequences are MNHNS and SASEGT. CDR3: CASREDRGGQPQHF. CDR3 nucleotide sequence: TGTGCCAGCAGAGAAGACAGGGGAGGTCAGCCCCAGCATTTT.

This clonotype was observed once. The chain employs TRBV10-3 and TRBJ1-5; a possible D gene is TRBD1 (5 bases). V dropped 6 bases and J dropped 3 bases, with 18 bases sitting between them. Germline CDR1 and CDR2: ENHRY and SYGVKD. This CDR3 region has 16 residues. The CDR3, as DNA: TGTGCCATCAGGGGGGTTGGGGGATGGGACAATCAGCCCCAGCATTTT. It encodes CAIRGVGGWDNQPQHF.

At least ten counts were recorded for this clonotype. The gene calls are TRBV10-3 and TRBJ2-7, with a weak D call TRBD1 (6 bases). The CDR3 is 13 amino acids. The V end lost 8 bases, the J end lost 0 bases, and 11 bases lay between the germline ends. Germline assignment: CDR1 ENHRY and CDR2 SYGVKD. The CDR3 DNA reads as TGTGCCATCGGACAGTCCAGCTCCTACGAGCAGTACTTC. It is translated as CAIGQSSSYEQYF.

This clonotype was seen more than once but under ten times. A much larger clone differs from this one at a single base, so this may be a read error. V and J are TRBV9 and TRBJ2-5; D not resolved. This CDR3 is 14 amino acids long. Germline V lookup: CDR1 SGDLS, CDR2 YYNGEE. Trimming shortened V by 3 bases and J by 1 base, and 10 bases separated the two germline ends. The CDR3 here is CASSGWASQETQYF. CDR3 bases: TGTGCCAGCAGCGGCTGGGCCAGCCAAGAGACCCAGTACTTC.

This clonotype turned up a few times. This chain joins TRBV5-1 and TRBJ1-3; D may be TRBD1 (6 bases). V shed 1 base and J shed 0 bases, with 11 bases lying between them. Germline lookup yields CDR1 SGHRS and CDR2 YFSETQ. The CDR3 is made up of 16 amino acids. The chain's CDR3 is CASSLLGASSGNTIYF. CDR3 bases: TGCGCCAGCAGCTTGTTGGGGGCGAGCTCTGGAAACACCATATATTTT.

The chain is built from TRBV7-9 and TRBJ2-2; D perhaps matches TRBD2 (7 bases). V shed 5 bases and J shed 8 bases, with 12 bases lying between them. Germline V gene sequence: CDR1 SEHNR, CDR2 FQNEAQ (reference sequence). This CDR3 comprises 13 residues. CDR3 residues: CASSAGATGELFF. CDR3 nucleotide sequence: TGTGCCAGCAGCGCGGGGGCCACTGGGGAGCTGTTTTTT.

This clonotype has ten or more counts. The chain joins TRBV9 to TRBJ1-1, with D tentatively TRBD1 (6 bases). Trimming took off 0 bases at V and 6 bases at J, with 9 bases between the two ends. The germline gives CDR1 SGDLS, CDR2 YYNGEE. The CDR3 extends over 13 amino acids. In DNA, the CDR3 is TGTGCCAGCAGCGTAGGGGGGCTGGCTGAAGCTTTCTTT. Protein: CASSVGGLAEAFF.

A word on this clonotype: This may come from a read error, since a much larger clone is one base off. This chain connects TRBV29-1 to TRBJ2-7; 9 nucleotides match TRBD2. Germline V gene lookup returns CDR1 SQVTM and CDR2 ANQGSEA. The length of the CDR3 is 11 residues. The V gene end was trimmed by 4 bases and the J gene end by 5 bases; junction bases not matched to a gene: 0. CDR3 residues: CSVGLADEQYF. CDR3 coding DNA: TGCAGCGTTGGACTAGCGGACGAGCAGTACTTC.

This sequence joins TRBV11-3 and TRBJ2-5; a weak D match, TRBD2 (6 bases). V was clipped by 5 bases and J by 0 bases, with 16 bases between them. There are 16 residues in the CDR3. The V gene's germline CDR1 is SGHNT and CDR2 YENEEA. This chain's CDR3 is CASSQVISGHQETQYF. Written as DNA, the CDR3 is TGTGCCAGCAGCCAAGTCATAAGCGGGCACCAAGAGACCCAGTACTTC.